The next 7 T cell receptor beta chains were all read from a single sample in a study of blood T cell repertoires in COVID-19. The repertoire was sequenced with immunoSEQ multiplex PCR; TCRdb's copy has only in-frame clones and lacks some. The sample gives some 21,000 clones, about 80% of which show up once; 6.7% is in the top ten. Sequences were obtained from peripheral blood. Every receptor here comes from a human donor in a cohort sampled during active COVID-19.

The CDR3 protein is CASSYGGDWDTIYF. The CDR3 DNA reads TGTGCCAGCAGTTACGGAGGGGATTGGGACACCATATATTTT. J is TRBJ1-3 and V is TRBV6-5, with D possibly matching TRBD1 (5 bases). Per germline, CDR1 MNHEY and CDR2 SVGAGI. This CDR3 region has 14 residues. Trimming removed 2 bases at V and 8 bases at J, with 13 bases between.

The CDR3 is CASSTQTGEAFF. CDR3 nucleotides: TGTGCCAGCAGCACCCAGACAGGGGAAGCTTTCTTT. The chain employs TRBV11-2 and TRBJ1-1; 7 bases match TRBD1. Losses at the gene ends were 5 bases for V and 8 bases for J; bases not matched to a gene: 5. Germline V gene lookup returns CDR1 SGHAT and CDR2 FQNNGV. This CDR3 comprises 12 residues.

This chain uses TRBV19 with TRBJ1-6; TRBD1 agrees at 11 bases. The V gene's germline CDR1 is LNHDA and CDR2 SQIVND (reference sequence). J gave up 10 bases and V 0 bases, and 5 bases lay outside the gene matches. There are 16 residues in the CDR3. This CDR3 is CASSIDRTGGVSPLHF. DNA for the CDR3: TGTGCCAGTAGTATAGATCGGACAGGGGGCGTATCACCCCTCCACTTT.

This clone was seen once. The rearrangement joins TRBV7-2 to TRBJ1-4; D ambiguous. Germline lookup yields CDR1 SGHTA and CDR2 FQGNSA. The CDR3 covers 13 residues. Trimming removed 3 bases at V and 6 bases at J, with 8 bases between. CDR3 sequence (DNA): TGTGCCAGCAGCTTCTATCCGGATGAAAAACTGTTTTTT. Amino acids: CASSFYPDEKLFF.

This clone turned up a few times. This chain connects TRBV28 to TRBJ2-3, with a tentative D call TRBD2 (6 bases). Trimming took off 7 bases at V and 2 bases at J, with 16 bases between the two ends. The CDR3 runs to 15 residues. Germline V gene sequence: CDR1 MDHEN, CDR2 SYDVKM. CDR3 sequence reads: CASIGWGDNTDTQYF. CDR3 sequence (DNA): TGTGCCAGCATCGGCTGGGGGGATAACACAGATACGCAGTATTTT.

CDR3 nucleotide sequence: TGTGCCAGCAGTGAAGCGATACTTACAGGGGACGCTGAAGCTTTCTTT. It yields the protein CASSEAILTGDAEAFF. The chain combines TRBV2 with TRBJ1-1, with 7 bases matching TRBD1. The CDR3 has 16 amino acids. V gave up 0 bases and J gave up 6 bases; unmatched junction bases: 10. The germline gives CDR1 SNHLY, CDR2 FYNNEI.

The chain employs TRBV7-9 and TRBJ1-1; D is possibly TRBD1 (6 bases). The CDR3 has 17 amino acids. Germline CDR1 reads SEHNR; CDR2 reads FQNEAQ (reference sequence). Trimming stripped 2 bases from V and 0 bases from J, with 16 bases between. This CDR3 is CASSLLVAGVLNTEAFF. The DNA for the CDR3 is TGTGCCAGCAGCTTATTGGTGGCAGGGGTTTTGAACACTGAAGCTTTCTTT.